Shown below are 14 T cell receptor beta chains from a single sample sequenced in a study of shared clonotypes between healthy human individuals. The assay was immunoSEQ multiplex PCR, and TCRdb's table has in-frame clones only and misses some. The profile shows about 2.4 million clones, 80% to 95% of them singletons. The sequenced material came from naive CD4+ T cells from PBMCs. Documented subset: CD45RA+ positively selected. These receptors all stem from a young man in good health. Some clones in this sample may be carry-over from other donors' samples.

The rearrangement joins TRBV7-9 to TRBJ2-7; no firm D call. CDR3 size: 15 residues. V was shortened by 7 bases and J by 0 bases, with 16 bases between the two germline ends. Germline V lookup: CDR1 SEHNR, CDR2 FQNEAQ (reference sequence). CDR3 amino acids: CASTQSTSISYEQYF. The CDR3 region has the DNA TGTGCCAGCACCCAAAGTACGTCAATCTCCTACGAGCAGTACTTC. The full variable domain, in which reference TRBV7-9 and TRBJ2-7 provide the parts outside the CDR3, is DTGVSQNPRHKITKRGQNVTFRCDPISEHNRLYWYRQTLGQGPEFLTYFQNEAQLEKSRLLSDRFSAERPKGSFSTLEIQRTEQGDSAMYLCASTQSTSISYEQYFGPGTRLTVT.

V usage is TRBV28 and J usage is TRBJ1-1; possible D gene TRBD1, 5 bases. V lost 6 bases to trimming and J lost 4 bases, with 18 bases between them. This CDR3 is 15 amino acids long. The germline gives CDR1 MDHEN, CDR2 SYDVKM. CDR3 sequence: CASRLGGTAGTEAFF. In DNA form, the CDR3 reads TGTGCCAGCAGGCTGGGGGGGACTGCGGGCACTGAAGCTTTCTTT.

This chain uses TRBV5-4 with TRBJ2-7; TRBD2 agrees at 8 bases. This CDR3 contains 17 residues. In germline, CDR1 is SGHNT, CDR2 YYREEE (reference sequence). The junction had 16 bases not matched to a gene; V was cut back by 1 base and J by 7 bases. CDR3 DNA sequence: TGTGCCAGCAGCTTGCGTCGGGTTTCGGCGGGAGGTTCGGAGCAGTACTTC. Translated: CASSLRRVSAGGSEQYF. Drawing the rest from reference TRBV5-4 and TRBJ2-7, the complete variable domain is ETGVTQSPTHLIKTRGQQVTLRCSSQSGHNTVSWYQQALGQGPQFIFQYYREEENGRGNFPPRFSGLQFPNYSSELNVNALELDDSALYLCASSLRRVSAGGSEQYFGPGTRLTVT.

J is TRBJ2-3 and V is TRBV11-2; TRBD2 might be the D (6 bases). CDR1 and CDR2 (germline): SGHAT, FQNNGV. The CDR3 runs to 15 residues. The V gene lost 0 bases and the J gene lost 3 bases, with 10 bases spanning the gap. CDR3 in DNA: TGTGCCAGCAGCTTAGATATAGCGGAAACAGATACGCAGTATTTT. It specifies CASSLDIAETDTQYF.

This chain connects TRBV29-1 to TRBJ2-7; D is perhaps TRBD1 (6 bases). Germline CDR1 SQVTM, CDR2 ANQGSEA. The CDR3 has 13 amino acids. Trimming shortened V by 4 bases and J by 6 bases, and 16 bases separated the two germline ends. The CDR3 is CSVAQDRETEQYF. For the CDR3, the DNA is TGCAGCGTTGCCCAGGACAGAGAAACCGAGCAGTACTTC.

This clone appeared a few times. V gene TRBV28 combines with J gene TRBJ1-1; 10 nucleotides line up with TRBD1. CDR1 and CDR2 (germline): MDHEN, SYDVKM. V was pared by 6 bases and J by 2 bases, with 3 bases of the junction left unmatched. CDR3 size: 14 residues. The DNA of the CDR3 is TGTGCCAGCAGCAGACAGGGGGCTAACACTGAAGCTTTCTTT. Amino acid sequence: CASSRQGANTEAFF.

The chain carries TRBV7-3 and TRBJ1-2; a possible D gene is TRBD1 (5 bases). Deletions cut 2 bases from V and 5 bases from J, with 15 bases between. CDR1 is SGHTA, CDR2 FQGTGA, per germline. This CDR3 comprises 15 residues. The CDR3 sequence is CASSLGAGLEYGYTF. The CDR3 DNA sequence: TGTGCCAGCAGCTTAGGGGCAGGGTTAGAGTATGGCTACACCTTC.

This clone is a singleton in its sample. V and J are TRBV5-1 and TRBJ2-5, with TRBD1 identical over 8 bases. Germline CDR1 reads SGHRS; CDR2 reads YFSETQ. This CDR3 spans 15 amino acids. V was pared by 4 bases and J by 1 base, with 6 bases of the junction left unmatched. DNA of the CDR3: TGCGCCAGCAGCCCGGCGGACAGGGCCCAAGAGACCCAGTACTTC. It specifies CASSPADRAQETQYF.

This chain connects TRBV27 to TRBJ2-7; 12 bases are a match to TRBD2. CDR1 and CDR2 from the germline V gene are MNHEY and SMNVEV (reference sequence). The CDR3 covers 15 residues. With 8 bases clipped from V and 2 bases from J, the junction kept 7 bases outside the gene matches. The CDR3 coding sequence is TGTGCCAGCGGGACTAGCGGGTATAAGACCTACGAGCAGTACTTC. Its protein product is CASGTSGYKTYEQYF.

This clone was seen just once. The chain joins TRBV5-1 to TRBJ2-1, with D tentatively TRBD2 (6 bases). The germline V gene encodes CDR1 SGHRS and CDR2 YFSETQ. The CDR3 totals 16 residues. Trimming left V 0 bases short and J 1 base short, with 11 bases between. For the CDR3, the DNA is TGCGCCAGCAGCTTGGCCGTTAGCGGATCCTACAATGAGCAGTTCTTC. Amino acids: CASSLAVSGSYNEQFF.

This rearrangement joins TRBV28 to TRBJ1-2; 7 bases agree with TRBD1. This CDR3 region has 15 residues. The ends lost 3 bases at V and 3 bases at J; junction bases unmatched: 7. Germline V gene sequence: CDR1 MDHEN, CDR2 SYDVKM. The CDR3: CASSFPNRGHYGYTF. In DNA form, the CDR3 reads TGTGCCAGCAGTTTCCCAAACAGGGGACACTATGGCTACACCTTC.

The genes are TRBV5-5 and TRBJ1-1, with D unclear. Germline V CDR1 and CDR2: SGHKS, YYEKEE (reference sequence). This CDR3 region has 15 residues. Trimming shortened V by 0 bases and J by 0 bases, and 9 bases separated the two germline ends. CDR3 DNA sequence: TGTGCCAGCAGCTTGGGAGGACGGATGAACACTGAAGCTTTCTTT. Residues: CASSLGGRMNTEAFF.

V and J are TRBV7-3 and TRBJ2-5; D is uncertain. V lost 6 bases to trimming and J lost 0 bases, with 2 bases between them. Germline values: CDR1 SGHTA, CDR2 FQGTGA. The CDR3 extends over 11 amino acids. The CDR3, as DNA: TGTGCCAGCAGTAACCAAGAGACCCAGTACTTC. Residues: CASSNQETQYF.

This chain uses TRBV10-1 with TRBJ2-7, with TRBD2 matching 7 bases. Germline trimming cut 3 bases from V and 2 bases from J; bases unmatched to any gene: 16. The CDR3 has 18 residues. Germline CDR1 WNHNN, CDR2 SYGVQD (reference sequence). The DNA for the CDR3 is TGCGCCAGCAGTGACATTCCAGGCGGGAGCGGTCGGCCCTACGAGCAGTACTTC. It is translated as CASSDIPGGSGRPYEQYF.